Following are 25 T cell receptor beta chains from one sample sequenced in a study of T cells after yellow fever vaccination. MiXCR was run by TCRdb on the 5' RACE reads, yielding one entry per CDR3 protein. This table holds some 340,000 distinct CDR3 sequences, over 4% found once. The specimen was PBMCs, collected 5 days after the yellow fever booster vaccination. The origin of the receptors is a man in his late teens or twenties who received the YFV17D yellow fever vaccine.

This chain links TRBV7-6 with TRBJ1-1; D not resolved. The length of the CDR3 is 14 residues. Trimming removed 1 base at V and 1 base at J, with 7 bases between. Germline V gene sequence: CDR1 SGHVS, CDR2 FNYEAQ. CDR3 in DNA: TGTGCCAGCAGCTTAGGGCTGTCGAACACTGAAGCTTTCTTT. This translates into CASSLGLSNTEAFF.

This clonotype has more than one count but fewer than ten. The chain uses TRBV5-1 and TRBJ2-1; D gene uncertain. This CDR3 contains 11 residues. Trimming took 1 base from V and 10 from J, leaving 6 bases between them. Germline V gene lookup returns CDR1 SGHRS and CDR2 YFSETQ. CDR3 nucleotides: TGCGCCAGCAGCTTGAACCTAGAGCAGTTCTTC. The encoded protein is CASSLNLEQFF.

The chain uses TRBV4-3 and TRBJ2-3; no clear D. Germline V lookup: CDR1 LGHNA, CDR2 YSLEER. The CDR3 totals 13 residues. Trimming removed 1 base from V and 6 bases from J, with 8 bases in between. The CDR3 protein is CASSQVESDTQYF. CDR3 sequence (DNA): TGCGCCAGCAGCCAAGTTGAATCGGATACGCAGTATTTT.

This rearrangement joins TRBV4-3 to TRBJ2-4; D is unresolved. V dropped 9 bases and J dropped 7 bases, with 22 bases sitting between them. Germline assignment: CDR1 LGHNA and CDR2 YSLEER. This CDR3 is built from 15 residues. The CDR3 nucleotides are TGCGCCAGTCCAGAGTCCTCAGGTGCACGGAACATTCAGTACTTC. Translation: CASPESSGARNIQYF.

This clonotype has a handful of counts. The chain recombines TRBV5-1 with TRBJ1-1; D gene unclear. Germline assignment: CDR1 SGHRS and CDR2 YFSETQ. The V end was cut by 2 bases, the J end by 5 bases, with 16 bases between. This CDR3 has 15 amino acids. The CDR3 is CASSLNTGRWTEAFF. The CDR3 region has the DNA TGCGCCAGCAGCTTAAACACCGGGCGGTGGACTGAAGCTTTCTTT.

The chain uses TRBV6-5 and TRBJ1-4, with TRBD1 as a possible D gene (6 bases). CDR1 and CDR2 from the germline V gene are MNHEY and SVGAGI. The CDR3 totals 18 residues. Trimming took off 5 bases at V and 0 bases at J, with 19 bases between the two ends. CDR3 sequence reads: CASSTDSRPLTTNEKLFF. Here the CDR3 DNA reads TGTGCCAGCAGTACGGACAGTCGGCCCCTCACAACTAATGAAAAACTGTTTTTT.

The chain employs TRBV19 and TRBJ2-7; D possibly matches TRBD1 or TRBD2 (5 bases each). In germline, CDR1 is LNHDA, CDR2 SQIVND (reference sequence). CDR3 length: 15 amino acids. V dropped 8 bases and J dropped 2 bases, with 19 bases sitting between them. The CDR3 reads CASRYTGTGPYEQYV. CDR3 nucleotide sequence: TGTGCCAGTCGGTATACCGGGACGGGACCCTACGAGCAGTACGTC.

This clonotype was observed at least ten times. The chain carries TRBV2 and TRBJ1-5, with no clear D. Trimming cost V 6 bases and J 6 bases, with 6 bases left between them. The germline V gene encodes CDR1 SNHLY and CDR2 FYNNEI. The CDR3 is made up of 11 amino acids. The CDR3, as DNA: TGTGCCAGCAGATTGATTCAGCCCCAGCATTTT. Amino acid sequence: CASRLIQPQHF. The full variable domain, with the rest looked up from reference TRBV2 and TRBJ1-5, is EPEVTQTPSHQVTQMGQEVILRCVPISNHLYFYWYRQILGQKVEFLVSFYNNEISEKSEIFDDQFSVERPDGSNFTLKIRSTKLEDSAMYFCASRLIQPQHFGDGTRLSIL.

This clonotype was seen ten or more times. V gene TRBV29-1 combines with J gene TRBJ2-5; D not resolved. V gave up 3 bases and J gave up 0 bases, with 2 bases separating them. This CDR3 comprises 11 residues. Germline assignment: CDR1 SQVTM and CDR2 ANQGSEA. CDR3 sequence reads: CSVEDQETQYF. The CDR3 nucleotides read TGCAGCGTTGAGGACCAAGAGACCCAGTACTTC.

This clonotype was seen a handful of times. The chain couples TRBV7-2 to TRBJ1-2; D may be TRBD1 (6 bases). This CDR3 comprises 16 residues. Trimming removed 1 base at V and 6 bases at J, with 18 bases between. The germline V gene encodes CDR1 SGHTA and CDR2 FQGNSA. CDR3: CASSLDPGTGANGYTF. The CDR3 DNA reads as TGTGCCAGCAGCTTAGATCCCGGCACGGGGGCGAATGGCTACACCTTC.

This clonotype was counted between two and nine times. The chain is built from TRBV19 and TRBJ2-2; 9 nucleotides agree with TRBD1. CDR3 length equals 16 residues. The germline gives CDR1 LNHDA, CDR2 SQIVND (reference sequence). The J segment lost 7 bases and the V segment lost 8 bases, leaving 14 bases of the junction unmatched. As DNA, the CDR3 is TGTGCCAGTCAGCGACGGGACAGGGCTTCGGGCGGGGAGCTGTTTTTT. As protein: CASQRRDRASGGELFF.

This clonotype was found many times. This CDR3 reads CASSRDRDTGELFF. In DNA form, the CDR3 reads TGTGCCAGCAGTCGGGACAGGGACACCGGGGAGCTGTTTTTT. The gene calls are TRBV6-2 or TRBV6-3 and TRBJ2-2, with 9 bases aligning to TRBD1. The germline V gene has CDR1 MNHEY and CDR2 SVGEGT. V lost 5 bases to trimming and J lost 3 bases; unmatched junction nucleotides: 1. The CDR3 covers 14 residues.

The CDR3 region is CASGLSGYYEQYF. Written as DNA, the CDR3 is TGTGCTAGTGGTTTGTCCGGTTACTACGAGCAGTACTTC. This chain uses TRBV12-5 with TRBJ2-7; D is unresolved. Trimming took 2 bases from V and 3 from J, leaving 8 bases between them. Germline V lookup: CDR1 LGHNT, CDR2 FRNRAP. The CDR3 totals 13 residues.

The rearrangement uses TRBV11-2 and TRBJ2-3; D uncertain. Trimming took off 2 bases at V and 6 bases at J, with 12 bases between the two ends. Germline V gives CDR1 SGHAT, CDR2 FQNNGV. The CDR3 is 14 residues long. The chain's CDR3 is CASSLNLRVDTQYF. The DNA of the CDR3 is TGTGCCAGCAGCTTAAATCTCCGGGTGGATACGCAGTATTTT.

This clonotype came up many times. The V call is TRBV5-1, the J call TRBJ1-1; 9 positions agree with TRBD1. CDR3 length equals 13 residues. Germline V CDR1 and CDR2: SGHRS, YFSETQ. The V segment lost 2 bases and the J segment 5 bases; nucleotides outside the gene matches: 1. The chain's CDR3 is CASSLDRGTEAFF. The CDR3 DNA is TGCGCCAGCAGCTTAGACAGGGGGACTGAAGCTTTCTTT.

The chain has TRBV5-4 and TRBJ2-5; the match to TRBD1 covers 8 bases. After removal of 4 bases from V and 3 bases from J, the junction contained 8 bases not matched to a gene. The length of the CDR3 is 15 residues. The germline CDR1 and CDR2 sequences are SGHNT and YYREEE (reference sequence). The CDR3 is CASSPRGRLKETQYF. Here the CDR3 DNA reads TGTGCCAGCAGCCCCAGGGGGCGGCTCAAAGAGACCCAGTACTTC.

The chain couples TRBV5-5 to TRBJ1-5; D is unresolved. V was shortened by 3 bases and J by 1 base, with 8 bases between the two germline ends. Germline V gene data show CDR1 as SGHKS and CDR2 as YYEKEE (reference sequence). This CDR3 spans 14 amino acids. CDR3 loop: CASSSLQSNQPQHF. The CDR3 nucleotides are TGTGCCAGCAGCTCGTTACAGAGCAATCAGCCCCAGCATTTT.

This clonotype was picked up many times. This chain connects TRBV7-9 to TRBJ2-3, with 9 bases matching TRBD2. Germline trimming cut 2 bases from V and 0 bases from J; bases unmatched to any gene: 6. The CDR3 runs to 17 residues. Germline V gene data show CDR1 as SEHNR and CDR2 as FQNEAQ (reference sequence). CDR3: CASSLRIAGASTDTQYF. The DNA for the CDR3 is TGTGCCAGCAGCTTAAGGATAGCGGGAGCTAGCACAGATACGCAGTATTTT.

This clonotype was observed a few times. The chain combines TRBV18 with TRBJ2-1; TRBD2 matches at 8 bases. The CDR3 is 15 amino acids. After removal of 0 bases from V and 6 bases from J, the junction contained 4 bases not matched to a gene. Germline V gene sequence: CDR1 KGHSH, CDR2 LQKENI. CDR3 residues: CASSPPGGLGNEQFF. The CDR3 region has the DNA TGTGCCAGCTCACCACCGGGGGGACTAGGCAATGAGCAGTTCTTC.

The rearrangement joins TRBV7-2 to TRBJ2-1; D is perhaps TRBD1 or TRBD2 (5 bases each). The ends were cut back, 3 bases at V and 10 bases at J, with 16 bases in the middle. The CDR3 has 14 residues. Germline V gene data show CDR1 as SGHTA and CDR2 as FQGNSA. CDR3 DNA sequence: TGTGCCAGCAGCTTGGGACCCAATCCATGGGAGCAGTTCTTC. It translates to CASSLGPNPWEQFF.

The rearrangement links TRBV4-2 to TRBJ1-1, with no clear D. Germline V gene lookup returns CDR1 LGHNA and CDR2 YNFKEQ. Trimming stripped 3 bases from V and 3 bases from J, with 11 bases between. This CDR3 has 14 amino acids. The CDR3 sequence: CASSQLGLYTEAFF. The CDR3, as DNA: TGTGCCAGCAGCCAGTTGGGTTTGTACACTGAAGCTTTCTTT.

This clonotype was counted a few times. The gene calls are TRBV4-3 and TRBJ1-2, with a possible D match to TRBD1 (5 bases). Germline V gene data show CDR1 as LGHNA and CDR2 as YSLEER. Trimming took off 6 bases at V and 1 base at J, with 12 bases between the two ends. The CDR3 spans 14 residues. The CDR3 DNA reads TGCGCCAGCAGGGATCAGGGACGTAACTATGGCTACACCTTC. It encodes CASRDQGRNYGYTF.

This clonotype was recorded many times. This rearrangement joins TRBV7-2 to TRBJ2-4; 7 positions match TRBD1. The germline V gene has CDR1 SGHTA and CDR2 FQGNSA. V lost 4 bases and J lost 1; bases outside the gene matches: 1. The CDR3 extends over 14 amino acids. The CDR3 spells CASSWGQAKNIQYF. The CDR3 bases are TGTGCCAGCAGCTGGGGACAGGCCAAAAACATTCAGTACTTC.

There are many counts of this clonotype. The rearrangement links TRBV20-1 to TRBJ2-5; TRBD2 matches at 8 bases. V was pared by 5 bases and J by 2 bases, with 7 bases of the junction left unmatched. Germline CDR1 reads DFQATT; CDR2 reads SNEGSKA (reference sequence). The CDR3 spans 14 residues. CDR3 residues: CSAPRGARQETQYF. CDR3 coding DNA: TGCAGTGCTCCGCGGGGGGCCAGGCAAGAGACCCAGTACTTC.

This clonotype was seen a handful of times. The chain uses TRBV6-2 or TRBV6-3 and TRBJ2-1; possibly TRBD2 for D (5 bases). V lost 8 bases, J lost 0 bases, and 17 bases lay in between. CDR1 is MNHEY and CDR2 is SVGEGT in the germline V gene. There are 16 residues in the CDR3. This CDR3 is CASLGRGPLSYNEQFF. As DNA, the CDR3 is TGTGCCAGCTTGGGGAGAGGACCCCTCTCCTACAATGAGCAGTTCTTC.